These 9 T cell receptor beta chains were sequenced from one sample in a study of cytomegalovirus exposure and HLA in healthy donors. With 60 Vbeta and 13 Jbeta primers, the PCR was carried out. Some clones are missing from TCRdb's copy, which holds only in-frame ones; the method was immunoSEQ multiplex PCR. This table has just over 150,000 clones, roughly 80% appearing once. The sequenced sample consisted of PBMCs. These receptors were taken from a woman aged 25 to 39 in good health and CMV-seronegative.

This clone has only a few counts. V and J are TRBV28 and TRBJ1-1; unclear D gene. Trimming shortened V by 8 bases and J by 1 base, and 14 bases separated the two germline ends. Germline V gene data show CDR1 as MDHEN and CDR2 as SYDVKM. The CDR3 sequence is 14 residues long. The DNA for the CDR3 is TGTGCCAGCTCCTGGCAGTTTCGGAACACTGAAGCTTTCTTT. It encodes CASSWQFRNTEAFF.

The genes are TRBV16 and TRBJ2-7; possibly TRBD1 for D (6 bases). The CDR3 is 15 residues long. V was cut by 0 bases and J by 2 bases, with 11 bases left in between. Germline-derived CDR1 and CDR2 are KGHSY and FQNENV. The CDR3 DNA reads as TGTGCCAGCAGCCAATCCGGGACACTTCCCTACGAGCAGTACTTC. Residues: CASSQSGTLPYEQYF. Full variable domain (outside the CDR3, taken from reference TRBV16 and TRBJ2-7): GEEVAQTPKHLVRGEGQKAKLYCAPIKGHSYVFWYQQVLKNEFKFLISFQNENVFDETGMPKERFSAKCLPNSPCSLEIQATKLEDSAVYFCASSQSGTLPYEQYFGPGTRLTVT.

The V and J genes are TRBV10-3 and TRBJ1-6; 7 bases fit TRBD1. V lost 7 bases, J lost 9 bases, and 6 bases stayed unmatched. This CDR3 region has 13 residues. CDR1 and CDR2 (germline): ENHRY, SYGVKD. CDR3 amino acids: CAITDREGSPLHF. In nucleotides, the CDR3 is TGTGCCATCACAGACAGGGAAGGTTCACCCCTCCACTTT.

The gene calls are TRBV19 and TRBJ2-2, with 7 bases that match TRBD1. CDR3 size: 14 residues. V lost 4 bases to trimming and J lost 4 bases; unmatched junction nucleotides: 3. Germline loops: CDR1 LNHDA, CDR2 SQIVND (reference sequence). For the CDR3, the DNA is TGTGCCAGTAGTAGGGCAGGGGGCACCGGGGAGCTGTTTTTT. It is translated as CASSRAGGTGELFF.

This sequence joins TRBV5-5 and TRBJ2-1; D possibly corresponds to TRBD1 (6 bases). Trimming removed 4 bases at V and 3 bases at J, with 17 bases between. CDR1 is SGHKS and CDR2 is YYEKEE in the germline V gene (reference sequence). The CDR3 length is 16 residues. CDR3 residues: CASSATGTTFYNEQFF. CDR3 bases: TGTGCCAGCAGCGCTACCGGGACAACTTTCTACAATGAGCAGTTCTTC.

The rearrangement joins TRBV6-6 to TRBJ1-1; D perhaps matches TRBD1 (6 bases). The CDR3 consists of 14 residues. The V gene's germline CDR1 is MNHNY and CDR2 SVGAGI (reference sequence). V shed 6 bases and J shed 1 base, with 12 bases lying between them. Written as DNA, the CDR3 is TGTGCCAGCAGGCTACAGGGTTCGAACACTGAAGCTTTCTTT. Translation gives CASRLQGSNTEAFF.

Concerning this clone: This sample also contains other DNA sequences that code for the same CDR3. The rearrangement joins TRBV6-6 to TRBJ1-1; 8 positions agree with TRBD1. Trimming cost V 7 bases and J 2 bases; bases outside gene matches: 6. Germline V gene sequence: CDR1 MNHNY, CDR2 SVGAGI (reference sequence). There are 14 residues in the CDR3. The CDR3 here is CASINDRGNTEAFF. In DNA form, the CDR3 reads TGTGCCAGCATTAACGACAGGGGTAACACTGAAGCTTTCTTT.

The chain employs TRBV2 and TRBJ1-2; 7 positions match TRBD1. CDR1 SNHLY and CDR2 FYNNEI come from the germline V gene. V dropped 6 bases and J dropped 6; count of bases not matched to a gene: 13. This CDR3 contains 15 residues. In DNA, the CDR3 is TGTGCCAGCAGACTTCTCGACAGGGAAGAACATGGCTACACCTTC. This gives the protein CASRLLDREEHGYTF.

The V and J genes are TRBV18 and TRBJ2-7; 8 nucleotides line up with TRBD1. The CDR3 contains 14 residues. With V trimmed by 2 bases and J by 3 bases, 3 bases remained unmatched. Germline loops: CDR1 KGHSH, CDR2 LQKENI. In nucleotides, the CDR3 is TGTGCCAGCTCACCAACAGGGGGAGGCTACGAGCAGTACTTC. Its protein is CASSPTGGGYEQYF.